This T cell receptor beta chain was found in a study of somatic mutations in cytotoxic T cells in rheumatoid arthritis. Method: immunoSEQ multiplex PCR; TCRdb's copy keeps in-frame clones and lacks some. The data show more than 20,000 clones, 82% seen once. This clone showed up just once. Germline-derived CDR1 and CDR2 are MNHEY and SMNVEV (reference sequence). Between the trimmed V and J ends, which lost 5 bases and 3 bases, there was a span of 15 bases. The CDR3 spans 15 residues. The chain combines TRBV27 with TRBJ2-3, with a possible D match to TRBD1 (5 bases). This sequence was found in a middle-aged man in good health. The sequenced sample was CD8+ T cells sorted from blood. The CDR3 sequence is CASSRVRAMTDTQYF. The CDR3 DNA is TGTGCCAGCAGTCGGGTCAGGGCCATGACAGATACGCAGTATTTT.